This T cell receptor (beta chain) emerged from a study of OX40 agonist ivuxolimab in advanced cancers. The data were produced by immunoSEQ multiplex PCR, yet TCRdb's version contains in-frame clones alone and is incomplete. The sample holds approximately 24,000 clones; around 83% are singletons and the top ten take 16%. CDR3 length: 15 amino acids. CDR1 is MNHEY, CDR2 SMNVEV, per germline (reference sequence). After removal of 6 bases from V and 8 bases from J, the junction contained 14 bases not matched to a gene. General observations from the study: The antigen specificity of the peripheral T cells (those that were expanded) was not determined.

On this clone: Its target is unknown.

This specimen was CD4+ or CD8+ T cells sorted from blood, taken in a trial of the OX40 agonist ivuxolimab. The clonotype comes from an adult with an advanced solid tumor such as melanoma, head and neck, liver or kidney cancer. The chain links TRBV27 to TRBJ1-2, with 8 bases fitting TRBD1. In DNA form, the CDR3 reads TGTGCCAGCAGCCCCCTTGGGGCAGGGGGCTGGGGCTACACCTTC. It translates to CASSPLGAGGWGYTF.